This TCR beta chain was documented in a study of radiation and T cells in renal cell carcinoma. A word on this clone: Its antigen is undetermined.

Study-level findings and limits: In blood, top tumor clones expanded by 2 weeks, shrinking by 4. Baseline intratumoral clonotype presence is unknown without pretreatment biopsies.

Some clones are missing from TCRdb's copy, which holds only in-frame ones; the method was immunoSEQ multiplex PCR. The profile covers fewer than 80,000 clones, with 83% appearing a single time and about 2.4% taken by the ten largest. The germline V gene encodes CDR1 SEHNR and CDR2 FQNEAQ (reference sequence). The V end lost 3 bases, the J end lost 4 bases, and 7 bases lay between the germline ends. There are 12 residues in the CDR3. Time point in this sample: blood 4 weeks post-SBRT, at nephrectomy. This sample's treatment: 15 Gy SBRT to primary tumor, nephrectomy 4 weeks later. Radiation-treated patients gave blood at baseline, week 2 and week 4. Clear cell pathology was present in this patient's renal cell carcinoma.

The V gene is TRBV7-9, the J gene TRBJ2-7; no clear D gene. Sequenced here: blood, sampled from a patient whose treatment included radiotherapy and nephrectomy. The receptor comes from an older woman with renal cell carcinoma. The CDR3 sequence: CASSFGDYEQYF. In DNA, the CDR3 is TGTGCCAGCAGCTTTGGGGATTACGAGCAGTACTTC.